This T cell receptor (beta chain) was identified during a study of control samples from healthy donors and cancer patients. Profiled with immunoSEQ multiplex PCR; TCRdb holds only in-frame clones, not every one. The data contain 40,000 to 55,000 clones, approximately 70% of them singletons. V lost 0 bases and J 0 bases, leaving 12 bases between the germline ends. This CDR3 comprises 18 residues. Germline lookup yields CDR1 MNHEY and CDR2 SMNVEV (reference sequence). This TCR came from a male donor with melanoma. The sample consisted of formalin-fixed, paraffin-embedded tissue. The rearrangement uses TRBV27 and TRBJ1-6, with D possibly being TRBD1 (6 bases). DNA for the CDR3: TGTGCCAGCAGTTTATCCCGACAAGGGGGCTCCTATAATTCACCCCTCCACTTT. It is translated as CASSLSRQGGSYNSPLHF.